These T cell receptor beta chains were read from a single sample in a study of cytomegalovirus exposure and HLA in healthy donors. Repertoires were generated with immunoSEQ multiplex PCR, while TCRdb's copy carries only in-frame clones and drops some. The sample yields 110,000 or so clones, roughly 67% seen once. The specimen sequenced was PBMCs. All receptors come from a man aged 18-30 years in good health and CMV-seropositive. Both conserved end residues are part of each CDR3. D genes are given only for firm matches. Size is stated for part of the rows, as once, few or many counts, or as a class when the clone is expanded.

TRBJ2-1	TRBV5-1	.	.	CASSFIGSYNEQFF	TGCGCCAGCAGCTTTATCGGCTCCTACAATGAGCAGTTCTTC
TRBJ2-5	TRBV7-2	.	once	CASMGLFGSQETQYF	TGTGCCAGCATGGGGCTCTTCGGATCCCAAGAGACCCAGTACTTC
TRBJ2-3	TRBV11-3	TRBD2	.	CASSAGGLGTDTQYF	TGTGCCAGCAGCGCGGGGGGGCTGGGCACAGATACGCAGTATTTT
TRBJ1-1	TRBV6-1	.	.	CASSVLSWGEAFF	TGTGCCAGCAGTGTCCTCAGTTGGGGCGAGGCTTTCTTT
TRBJ2-3	TRBV7-2	TRBD2	.	CASSPPSGGIGTQYF	TGTGCCAGCAGCCCCCCCTCGGGGGGTATTGGTACGCAGTATTTT
TRBJ2-2	TRBV9	.	few	CASSARLGPTGELFF	TGTGCCAGCAGCGCAAGACTAGGTCCTACCGGGGAGCTGTTTTTT
TRBJ1-5	TRBV10-3	.	.	CAISEEGLKSNQPQHF	TGTGCCATCAGTGAGGAGGGACTGAAAAGCAATCAGCCCCAGCATTTT
TRBJ2-1	TRBV19	.	.	CAGRRVYNEQFF	TGTGCCGGACGGCGGGTGTATAATGAGCAGTTCTTC
TRBJ2-5	TRBV29-1	TRBD2	.	CGVSGGAETQYF	TGCGGGGTTAGCGGGGGGGCAGAGACCCAGTACTTC
TRBJ1-2	TRBV28	.	.	CASSLGVGRGYGYTF	TGTGCCAGCAGTTTAGGGGTAGGCCGGGGCTATGGCTACACCTTC
TRBJ2-5	TRBV18	TRBD2	.	CARTGTSGGVQETQYF	TGTGCCAGGACCGGGACTAGCGGGGGGGTCCAAGAGACCCAGTACTTC
TRBJ2-3	TRBV19	.	.	CASSIHADTQYF	TGTGCCAGTAGTATCCATGCAGATACGCAGTATTTT
TRBJ2-2	TRBV5-1	.	.	CASSSGPPSGELFF	TGCGCCAGCAGCTCCGGTCCTCCCTCCGGGGAGCTGTTTTTT